This T cell receptor beta chain was retrieved from a study of regulatory T cells in long-lasting Graves disease. Stated time point: newly diagnosed GD, antithyroid drugs for less than 3 months. Following extraction of RNA from PBMCs, that RNA was used to make the TCR library. It was an endocrinology department in Xi'an, China, that provided the patients. Germline CDR1 SGDLS, CDR2 YYNGEE. The V end was cut by 3 bases, the J end by 0 bases, with 11 bases between. The CDR3 has 15 residues. Combining iRepertoire HTBI primers with Arm-PCR of CDR3 regions, the authors built TCR beta libraries. MiXCR, applied by TCRdb to the multiplex PCR reads, yields one record per CDR3 protein. In the table there are around 250,000 distinct CDR3 sequences, around 18% of which are singletons. The sample was also reused in another study, on T cells in Graves' hyperthyroidism and ophthalmopathy. That publication notes: No ophthalmopathy progression within 18 months constituted stable Graves' hyperthyroidism. The HTBI primer set drove a first-round RT-PCR of the TCR CDR3. Classification by a 13 V-J model distinguished ophthalmopathy from stable hyperthyroidism.

Specimen: peripheral blood mononuclear cells (PBMCs), collected at new diagnosis, from a patient treated with antithyroid drugs. This TCR was sampled from a woman aged 30 to 39 with Graves disease. This rearrangement joins TRBV9 to TRBJ2-3, with D unclear. CDR3 sequence: CASSGPTSSTDTQYF. CDR3 bases: TGTGCCAGCAGCGGCCCGACATCTAGCACAGATACGCAGTATTTT.